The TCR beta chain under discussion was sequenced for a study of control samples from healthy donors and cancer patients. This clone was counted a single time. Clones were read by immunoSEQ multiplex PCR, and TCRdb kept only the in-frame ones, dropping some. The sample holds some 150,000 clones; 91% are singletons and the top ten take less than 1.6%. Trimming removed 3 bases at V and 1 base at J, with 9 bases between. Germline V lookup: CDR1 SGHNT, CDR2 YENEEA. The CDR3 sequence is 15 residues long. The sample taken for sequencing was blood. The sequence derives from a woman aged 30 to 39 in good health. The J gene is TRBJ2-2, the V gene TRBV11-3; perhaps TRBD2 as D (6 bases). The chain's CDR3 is CASSFGGRNTGELFF. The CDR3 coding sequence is TGTGCCAGCAGCTTTGGAGGGAGGAACACCGGGGAGCTGTTTTTT.